The 5 T cell receptor beta chains in this list originate from one sample, sequenced in a study of cytomegalovirus exposure and HLA in healthy donors. Primers included in the PCR were 60 Vbeta and 13 Jbeta primers. Sequencing used immunoSEQ multiplex PCR; TCRdb keeps in-frame clones, though not all of them. The table has just over 150,000 clones, about 85% seen once. Sequenced: PBMCs. These receptors all come from a woman aged 18-29 years in good health and CMV-seronegative.

This chain joins TRBV27 and TRBJ2-7; D remains unclear. Trimming left V 4 bases short and J 3 bases short, with 4 bases between. The germline V gene has CDR1 MNHEY and CDR2 SMNVEV (reference sequence). The CDR3 is 11 amino acids. CDR3 bases: TGTGCCAGCAGTTCTATCTACGAGCAGTACTTC. This codes for CASSSIYEQYF.

The genes are TRBV23-1 and TRBJ2-1, with D possibly being TRBD1 (6 bases). TRBV23-1 is an ORF, with its function uncertain. Trimming left V 6 bases short and J 1 base short, with 13 bases between. This CDR3 contains 15 residues. This CDR3 is CASSARGASYNEQFF. The CDR3 DNA follows: TGCGCCAGCAGCGCCAGGGGAGCTTCCTACAATGAGCAGTTCTTC.

This clone was seen a single time. The chain carries TRBV18 and TRBJ1-2; 7 nucleotides agree with TRBD1. J lost 2 bases, V lost 3 bases, and 6 bases had no gene match. Germline loops: CDR1 KGHSH, CDR2 LQKENI. The CDR3 is 15 residues long. CDR3 protein: CASSPGGQANYGYTF. For the CDR3, the DNA is TGTGCCAGCTCACCTGGTGGACAGGCGAACTATGGCTACACCTTC.

The gene calls are TRBV4-3 and TRBJ2-5, with D maybe TRBD2 (6 bases). The tail of the sequence fits TRBJ2-7 better, so the J call may be wrong. CDR1 LGHNA and CDR2 YSLEER come from the germline V gene. The CDR3 consists of 13 residues. The CDR3 bases are TGCGCCAGCAGCCGACTAGTGGGGTACGAGCAGTACTTC. Amino acid sequence: CASSRLVGYEQYF.

This chain joins TRBV11-2 and TRBJ1-4; a weak D match, TRBD1 (5 bases). The CDR3 contains 16 residues. Germline V CDR1 and CDR2: SGHAT, FQNNGV. V was pared by 1 base and J by 7 bases, with 16 bases between. The CDR3 coding sequence is TGTGCCAGCAGCTTAGGTTTCCAGGGTGTGGGTGAAAAACTGTTTTTT. It is translated as CASSLGFQGVGEKLFF.